Listed below are T cell receptor beta chains from one sample, sequenced in a study of CD8+CD57+ T cells in acquired aplastic anemia. In TCRdb, the reads were re-called with MiXCR into one record per CDR3 protein. The repertoire holds more than 150,000 distinct CDR3 sequences, with roughly 64% as singletons. Material for sequencing was sorted CD4+, CD8+, or CD8+CD57+ T cells (not recorded which) from PBMCs. The receptors here all came from a human donor with severe aplastic anemia or a healthy control (not recorded which). The CDR3 runs from the conserved cysteine through the conserved F or W. Each record gives: V gene, D gene, J gene, clone size, CDR3 protein, CDR3 DNA. A D gene is named only where the DNA matches it firmly. The size field is filled for only some rows; it gives once, few, many or a size class.

v_gene: TRBV12-5; d_gene: TRBD1; j_gene: TRBJ1-5; abundance: few; CDR3aa: CASGWTGWYQPQHF; CDR3nt: TGTGCTAGTGGTTGGACAGGTTGGTATCAGCCCCAGCATTTT
v_gene: TRBV2; d_gene: -; j_gene: TRBJ1-1; abundance: -; CDR3aa: CASSQLRGNTEAFF; CDR3nt: TGTGCCAGCAGCCAGTTGAGGGGGAACACTGAAGCTTTCTTT
v_gene: TRBV7-6; d_gene: -; j_gene: TRBJ2-2; abundance: once; CDR3aa: CASSPRSAGELFF; CDR3nt: TGTGCCAGCAGCCCGCGGAGCGCCGGGGAGCTGTTTTTT
v_gene: TRBV9; d_gene: -; j_gene: TRBJ1-6; abundance: -; CDR3aa: CASSASGSSYYNSPLHF; CDR3nt: TGTGCCAGCAGTGCCTCGGGGAGCTCGTACTATAATTCACCCCTCCACTTT
v_gene: TRBV7-2; d_gene: TRBD1; j_gene: TRBJ2-1; abundance: -; CDR3aa: CASSLGTGPYNEQFF; CDR3nt: TGTGCCAGCAGCTTAGGGACAGGACCTTACAATGAGCAGTTCTTC
v_gene: TRBV4-1; d_gene: -; j_gene: TRBJ1-2; abundance: -; CDR3aa: CASSQDTGYGYTF; CDR3nt: TGCGCCAGCAGCCAAGATACGGGCTATGGCTACACCTTC
v_gene: TRBV3-2; d_gene: -; j_gene: TRBJ2-7; abundance: many; CDR3aa: CASSQEGPYYEQYF; CDR3nt: TGTGCCAGCAGCCAAGAGGGGCCTTACTACGAGCAGTACTTC
v_gene: TRBV9; d_gene: TRBD2; j_gene: TRBJ2-7; abundance: once; CDR3aa: CASSVTRVAGNTGEDEQYF; CDR3nt: TGTGCCAGCAGCGTCACTAGGGTAGCGGGGAACACCGGGGAGGACGAGCAGTACTTC
v_gene: TRBV11-2; d_gene: TRBD1; j_gene: TRBJ2-7; abundance: many; CDR3aa: CASSLKGDRVSYEQYF; CDR3nt: TGTGCCAGCAGCCTCAAGGGGGACAGGGTCTCCTACGAGCAGTACTTC
v_gene: TRBV29-1; d_gene: -; j_gene: TRBJ1-1; abundance: -; CDR3aa: CSLGGQRNTEAFF; CDR3nt: TGCAGCCTCGGTGGACAGAGGAACACTGAAGCTTTCTTT
v_gene: TRBV7-2; d_gene: -; j_gene: TRBJ2-5; abundance: -; CDR3aa: CASSLGSANQPQYF; CDR3nt: TGTGCCAGCAGCTTAGGATCAGCTAATCAGCCCCAGTACTTC
v_gene: TRBV25-1; d_gene: -; j_gene: TRBJ1-3; abundance: -; CDR3aa: CAGIHGESGNTIYF; CDR3nt: TGTGCCGGGATCCACGGGGAGAGTGGAAACACCATATATTTT
v_gene: TRBV9; d_gene: TRBD2; j_gene: TRBJ2-1; abundance: many; CDR3aa: CASSVGLAGGASSYNEQFF; CDR3nt: TGTGCCAGCAGCGTAGGACTAGCGGGGGGTGCTAGCTCCTACAATGAGCAGTTCTTC
v_gene: TRBV7-2; d_gene: TRBD2; j_gene: TRBJ2-3; abundance: -; CDR3aa: CASRSDSGGTDTQYF; CDR3nt: TGTGCCAGCAGATCCGATAGCGGGGGTACAGATACGCAGTATTTT
v_gene: TRBV29-1; d_gene: TRBD2; j_gene: TRBJ2-5; abundance: -; CDR3aa: CSVAGLAGGETQYF; CDR3nt: TGCAGCGTTGCGGGACTAGCGGGGGGTGAGACCCAGTACTTC
v_gene: TRBV19; d_gene: -; j_gene: TRBJ2-5; abundance: -; CDR3aa: CASSSGAAFQETQYF; CDR3nt: TGTGCCAGTAGTTCAGGGGCCGCATTTCAAGAGACCCAGTACTTC
v_gene: TRBV20-1; d_gene: -; j_gene: TRBJ2-3; abundance: -; CDR3aa: CSAPPLTDTQYF; CDR3nt: TGCAGTGCTCCGCCTCTTACAGATACGCAGTATTTT
v_gene: TRBV12-3/TRBV12-4; d_gene: -; j_gene: TRBJ2-7; abundance: -; CDR3aa: CASSSDVGMRQYF; CDR3nt: TGTGCCAGCAGCTCCGATGTGGGTATGAGGCAGTACTTC
v_gene: TRBV2; d_gene: -; j_gene: TRBJ2-3; abundance: -; CDR3aa: CASSEVGIGGSTDTQYF; CDR3nt: TGTGCCAGCAGTGAAGTGGGGATCGGGGGAAGCACAGATACGCAGTATTTT
v_gene: TRBV7-2; d_gene: -; j_gene: TRBJ1-2; abundance: -; CDR3aa: CASSSLQPNYGYTF; CDR3nt: TGTGCCAGCAGCTCGCTACAGCCTAACTATGGCTACACCTTC
v_gene: TRBV7-9; d_gene: -; j_gene: TRBJ2-1; abundance: once; CDR3aa: CASSLATGGGSYNEQFF; CDR3nt: TGTGCCAGCAGCTTAGCCACAGGGGGGGGATCCTACAATGAGCAGTTCTTC
v_gene: TRBV7-8; d_gene: -; j_gene: TRBJ1-2; abundance: -; CDR3aa: CASSLGAADYGYTF; CDR3nt: TGTGCCAGCAGCTTAGGGGCAGCCGACTATGGCTACACCTTC
v_gene: TRBV20-1; d_gene: -; j_gene: TRBJ2-5; abundance: -; CDR3aa: CSARGPTYQETQYF; CDR3nt: TGCAGTGCTAGAGGGCCGACGTACCAAGAGACCCAGTACTTC
v_gene: TRBV5-4; d_gene: TRBD1; j_gene: TRBJ2-7; abundance: -; CDR3aa: CASSPNRGLTEQYF; CDR3nt: TGTGCCAGCAGCCCCAACAGGGGGCTTACCGAGCAGTACTTC
v_gene: TRBV9; d_gene: -; j_gene: TRBJ1-1; abundance: -; CDR3aa: CASSVSHRAADTEAFF; CDR3nt: TGTGCCAGCAGCGTGAGTCACAGGGCCGCGGACACTGAAGCTTTCTTT
v_gene: TRBV2; d_gene: TRBD1; j_gene: TRBJ2-2; abundance: -; CDR3aa: CASSLTGGSATGELFF; CDR3nt: TGTGCCAGCAGCCTAACAGGGGGTTCGGCCACCGGGGAGCTGTTTTTT
v_gene: TRBV20-1; d_gene: TRBD1; j_gene: TRBJ2-7; abundance: -; CDR3aa: CSVPGTGGYEQYF; CDR3nt: TGCAGTGTTCCCGGGACAGGGGGGTACGAGCAGTACTTC
v_gene: TRBV25-1; d_gene: TRBD1; j_gene: TRBJ2-7; abundance: -; CDR3aa: CASSVSLGQDTYEQYF; CDR3nt: TGTGCCAGCAGTGTATCCCTGGGACAGGACACCTACGAGCAGTACTTC
v_gene: TRBV6-1; d_gene: -; j_gene: TRBJ2-3; abundance: -; CDR3aa: CASSETGRDTQYF; CDR3nt: TGTGCCAGCAGTGAGACAGGTAGAGATACGCAGTATTTT
v_gene: TRBV7-9; d_gene: -; j_gene: TRBJ1-1; abundance: once; CDR3aa: CASSPTGPAEAFF; CDR3nt: TGTGCCAGCAGCCCGACAGGCCCCGCTGAAGCTTTCTTT
v_gene: TRBV10-3; d_gene: -; j_gene: TRBJ2-5; abundance: -; CDR3aa: CAISQGIQETQYF; CDR3nt: TGTGCCATCAGCCAGGGAATCCAAGAGACCCAGTACTTC
v_gene: TRBV24-1; d_gene: -; j_gene: TRBJ1-2; abundance: -; CDR3aa: CATSDPSAADYGYTF; CDR3nt: TGTGCCACCAGTGACCCTTCGGCAGCGGACTATGGCTACACCTTC
v_gene: TRBV10-3; d_gene: -; j_gene: TRBJ2-7; abundance: few; CDR3aa: CAISESSGGASYEQYF; CDR3nt: TGTGCCATCAGTGAGTCCAGCGGCGGTGCATCCTACGAGCAGTACTTC
v_gene: TRBV7-9; d_gene: -; j_gene: TRBJ1-1; abundance: few; CDR3aa: CASSLGREAFF; CDR3nt: TGTGCCAGCAGCTTAGGCAGAGAAGCTTTCTTT
v_gene: TRBV5-1; d_gene: -; j_gene: TRBJ2-7; abundance: once; CDR3aa: CASSQDTSSYEQYF; CDR3nt: TGCGCCAGCAGCCAGGACACCTCCTCCTACGAGCAGTACTTC
v_gene: TRBV7-2; d_gene: -; j_gene: TRBJ2-7; abundance: -; CDR3aa: CASSLSINYEQYF; CDR3nt: TGTGCCAGCAGCTTAAGTATCAACTACGAGCAGTACTTC
v_gene: TRBV6-4; d_gene: -; j_gene: TRBJ2-1; abundance: -; CDR3aa: CASSASESYNEQFF; CDR3nt: TGTGCCAGCAGTGCTAGCGAATCCTACAATGAGCAGTTCTTC
v_gene: TRBV5-1; d_gene: TRBD2; j_gene: TRBJ2-2; abundance: -; CDR3aa: CASSPTDTGTSVTGELFF; CDR3nt: TGCGCCAGCAGCCCAACCGATACCGGGACTAGCGTGACCGGGGAGCTGTTTTTT
v_gene: TRBV24-1; d_gene: -; j_gene: TRBJ1-2; abundance: -; CDR3aa: CATRDLDYGYTF; CDR3nt: TGTGCCACCAGGGACCTGGACTATGGCTACACCTTC
v_gene: TRBV20-1; d_gene: TRBD1; j_gene: TRBJ1-1; abundance: -; CDR3aa: CSARRQGEAFF; CDR3nt: TGCAGTGCTAGAAGACAGGGTGAAGCTTTCTTT
v_gene: TRBV2; d_gene: TRBD1; j_gene: TRBJ2-1; abundance: -; CDR3aa: CASRPGTGPYNEQFF; CDR3nt: TGTGCCAGCAGGCCCGGGACAGGCCCCTACAATGAGCAGTTCTTC
v_gene: TRBV5-1; d_gene: -; j_gene: TRBJ1-6; abundance: few; CDR3aa: CASSTGAAEGSSPLHF; CDR3nt: TGCGCCAGCAGCACCGGGGCAGCGGAGGGTAGTTCACCCCTCCACTTT
v_gene: TRBV20-1; d_gene: TRBD2; j_gene: TRBJ2-3; abundance: -; CDR3aa: CSASGGRAGTQYF; CDR3nt: TGCAGTGCTAGTGGTGGGAGGGCCGGGACGCAGTATTTT
v_gene: TRBV2; d_gene: -; j_gene: TRBJ2-1; abundance: few; CDR3aa: CASSQGPGSYNEQFF; CDR3nt: TGTGCCAGCAGCCAGGGACCCGGGTCCTACAATGAGCAGTTCTTC
v_gene: TRBV7-3; d_gene: -; j_gene: TRBJ2-7; abundance: -; CDR3aa: CASSSDRNGEQYF; CDR3nt: TGTGCCAGCAGTTCCGACAGGAACGGCGAGCAGTACTTC